This T cell receptor (beta chain) was profiled in a study of cytomegalovirus exposure and HLA in healthy donors. The study's findings and limits: Later analysis revealed greater clonal expansion in HLA-associated TCR beta chains than in equally common others. According to a later analysis, most TCR beta chains associated with CMV appeared HLA-restricted.

Points on this clone: Its antigen remains unknown.

The germline V gene encodes CDR1 KGHSH and CDR2 LQKENI. V lost 3 bases and J 1 base, leaving 18 bases between the germline ends. CDR3 length: 18 amino acids. PCR employed 60 Vbeta and 13 Jbeta primers. Sequencing used immunoSEQ multiplex PCR; TCRdb keeps in-frame clones, though not all of them. The sample includes around 98,000 clones, under 75% seen only once; the top ten take 2% to 2.5%. The origin of this receptor is a man in his fifties or sixties in good health and CMV-seronegative. Sequences were obtained from PBMCs. The V and J genes are TRBV18 and TRBJ2-2; D might be TRBD1 (5 bases). The CDR3 bases are TGTGCCAGCTCACCTAGCAGGGATGGGCCGGTGAACACCGGGGAGCTGTTTTTT. Translation gives CASSPSRDGPVNTGELFF. The variable domain in full, with the rest retrieved from reference TRBV18 and TRBJ2-2, is NAGVMQNPRHLVRRRGQEARLRCSPMKGHSHVYWYRQLPEEGLKFMVYLQKENIIDESGMPKERFSAEFPKEGPSILRIQQVVRGDSAAYFCASSPSRDGPVNTGELFFGEGSRLTVL.